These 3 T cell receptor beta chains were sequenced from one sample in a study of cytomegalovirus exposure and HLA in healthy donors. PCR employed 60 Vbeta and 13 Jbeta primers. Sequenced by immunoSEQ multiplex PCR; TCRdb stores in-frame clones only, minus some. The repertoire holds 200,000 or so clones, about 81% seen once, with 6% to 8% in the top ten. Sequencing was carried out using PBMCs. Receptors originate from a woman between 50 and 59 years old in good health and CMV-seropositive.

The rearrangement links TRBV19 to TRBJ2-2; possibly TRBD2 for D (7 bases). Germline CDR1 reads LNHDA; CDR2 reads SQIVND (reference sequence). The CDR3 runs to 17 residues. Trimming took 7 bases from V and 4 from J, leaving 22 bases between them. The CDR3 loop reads CASTNWGRGGATGELFF. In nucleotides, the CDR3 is TGTGCCAGTACCAACTGGGGAAGAGGGGGGGCCACCGGGGAGCTGTTTTTT.

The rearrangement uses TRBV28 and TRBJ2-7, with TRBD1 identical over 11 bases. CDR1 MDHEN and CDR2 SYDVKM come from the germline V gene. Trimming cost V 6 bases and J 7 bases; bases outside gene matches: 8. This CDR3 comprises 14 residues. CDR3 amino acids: CASSIGQGAQEQYF. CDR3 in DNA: TGTGCCAGCAGCATCGGACAGGGGGCACAAGAGCAGTACTTC.

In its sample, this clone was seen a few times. In DNA, the CDR3 is TGTGCCAGCAGCCGGGGACTAGCGGGAGACAACGAGCAGTACTTC. Its translation: CASSRGLAGDNEQYF. The V gene is TRBV5-4, the J gene TRBJ2-7; 14 nucleotides match TRBD2. J was trimmed by 5 bases and V by 4 bases; bases with no gene match: 5. Germline V gives CDR1 SGHNT, CDR2 YYREEE (reference sequence). The CDR3 has 15 residues.